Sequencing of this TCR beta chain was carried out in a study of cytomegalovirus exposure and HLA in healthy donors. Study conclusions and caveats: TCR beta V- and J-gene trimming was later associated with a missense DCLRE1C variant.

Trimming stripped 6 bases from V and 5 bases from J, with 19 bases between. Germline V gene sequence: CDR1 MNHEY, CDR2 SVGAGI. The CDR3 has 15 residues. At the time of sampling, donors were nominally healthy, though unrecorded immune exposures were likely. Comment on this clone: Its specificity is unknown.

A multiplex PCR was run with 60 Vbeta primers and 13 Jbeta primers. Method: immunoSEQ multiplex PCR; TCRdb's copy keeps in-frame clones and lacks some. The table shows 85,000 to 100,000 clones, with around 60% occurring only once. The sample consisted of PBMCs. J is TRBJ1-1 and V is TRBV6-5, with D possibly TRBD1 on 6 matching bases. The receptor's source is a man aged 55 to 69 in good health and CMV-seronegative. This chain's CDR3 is CASRRFTGLGTEAFF. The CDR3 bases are TGTGCCAGCAGAAGATTCACAGGGCTGGGGACTGAAGCTTTCTTT.